This TCR beta chain emerged from a study of tissue T cells after allogeneic stem cell transplantation. Study conclusions and caveats: Only a limited share of tissue TCRs appeared in blood or spleen.

Notes on this clone: Its antigen is undetermined. Gene names follow the mouse nomenclature.

Some clones are missing from TCRdb's copy, which holds only in-frame ones; the method was immunoSEQ multiplex PCR. The sample has some 22,000 clones, roughly 72% seen once. This clonotype was sampled from a female BALB/c mouse in good health. The mouse line has the MHC haplotype H2-d. Sequenced material: spleen.

The part of the CDR3 DNA that was read is TGTGCTAGCAGACAGAATTCGCCCCTCTAC. Its protein product is CASRQNSPLY. The complete CDR3 protein is CASRQNSPLYF. The rearrangement uses TRBV29 and TRBJ1-6; D unresolved. The read comes to an end 1 residue before the CDR3 does, leaving the germline J gene to fill in the end. TRBJ1-6 has ORF status, its function being uncertain. Trimming removed 6 bases at V and 7 bases at J, with 4 bases between. CDR1 and CDR2 from the germline V gene are MSHET and SYDVDS. The CDR3 length is 11 residues.